The entry that follows covers one T cell receptor (beta chain) sequence. The antigen remains undetermined. Data came from immunoSEQ multiplex PCR; TCRdb stores just in-frame clones and leaves some out. The repertoire has 47,000 or so clones, 70% to 90% of them found once; the top ten carry around 30%. The data were obtained in a study of radiotherapy plus CTLA-4 blockade in lung cancer. The study, taken as a whole, reports: In blood, after radiotherapy plus ipilimumab, tumor-derived TCR clones expanded. Early blood T cell clone dynamics reportedly forecast response best, with interferon-beta.

Germline V gene data show CDR1 as SGDLS and CDR2 as YYNGEE. Between the trimmed V and J ends, which lost 5 bases and 0 bases, there was a span of 12 bases. This CDR3 spans 15 amino acids. The chain recombines TRBV9 with TRBJ2-1; weak D call: TRBD1 (6 bases). This TCR was sampled from a human donor with non-small cell lung cancer whose response to radiotherapy plus ipilimumab could not be evaluated. Sequences were derived from peripheral blood, sampled from a patient treated with radiotherapy plus ipilimumab. Written as DNA, the CDR3 is TGTGCCAGCAGTGCGACAGGCAACTCCTACAATGAGCAGTTCTTC. Translating it yields CASSATGNSYNEQFF. Complete variable domain (other parts from reference TRBV9 and TRBJ2-1): DSGVTQTPKHLITATGQRVTLRCSPRSGDLSVYWYQQSLDQGLQFLIQYYNGEERAKGNILERFSAQQFPDLHSELNLSSLELGDSALYFCASSATGNSYNEQFFGPGTRLTVL.